This T cell receptor beta chain was identified in a study of shared clonotypes between healthy human individuals. The assay was immunoSEQ multiplex PCR, and TCRdb's table has in-frame clones only and misses some. The sample gives roughly 680,000 clones, around 70% of which show up once; roughly 1.8% is in the top ten. Looked up from germline, CDR1 is WSHSY and CDR2 is SAAADI. Trimming took 3 bases from V and 0 from J, leaving 8 bases between them. The CDR3 has 14 amino acids. The sample comprised memory CD4+ T cells sorted from blood. Described subset: CD45RA-negative fraction. The chain is built from TRBV10-2 and TRBJ1-1; no reliable D call. This receptor was obtained from a woman aged 25 to 45 in good health. DNA of the CDR3: TGCGCCAGCAGTGATTGGGGATTGAACACTGAAGCTTTCTTT. It is translated as CASSDWGLNTEAFF.